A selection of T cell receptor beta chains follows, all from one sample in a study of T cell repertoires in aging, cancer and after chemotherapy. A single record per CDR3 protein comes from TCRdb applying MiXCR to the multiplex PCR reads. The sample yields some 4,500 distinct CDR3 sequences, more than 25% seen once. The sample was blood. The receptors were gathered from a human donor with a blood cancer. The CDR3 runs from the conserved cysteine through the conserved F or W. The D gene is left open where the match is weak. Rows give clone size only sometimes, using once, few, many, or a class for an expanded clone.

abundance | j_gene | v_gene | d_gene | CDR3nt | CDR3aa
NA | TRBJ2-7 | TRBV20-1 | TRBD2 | TGCAGTGCTAGAGATCAGACTAGCGGGAGACGCGAGCAGTACTTC | CSARDQTSGRREQYF
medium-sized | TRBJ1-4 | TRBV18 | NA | TGTGCCAGCTCACGCGTCGGGGTGCAAGAGGGAAAACTGTTTTTT | CASSRVGVQEGKLFF
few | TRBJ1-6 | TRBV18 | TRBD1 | TGTGCCAGCTCTCCTAAGGGGGCCGCATCACCCCTCCACTTT | CASSPKGAASPLHF
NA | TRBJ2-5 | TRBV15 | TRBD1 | TGTGCCACCAGCGAGGACAGGGTTGGGGGGACTTGGGAGACCCAGTACTTC | CATSEDRVGGTWETQYF
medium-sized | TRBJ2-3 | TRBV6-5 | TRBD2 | TGTGCCAGCAGTGAATCCTCGAGACTAGCGGGGGGGGCCACAGATACGCAGTATTTT | CASSESSRLAGGATDTQYF
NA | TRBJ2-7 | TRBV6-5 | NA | TGTGCCAGCAGTTACCCCGGGGTGTCGGTCTACGAGCAGTACTTC | CASSYPGVSVYEQYF
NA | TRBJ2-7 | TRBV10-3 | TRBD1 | TGTGCCATCAGGGGACAGACTAACTACGAGCAGTACTTC | CAIRGQTNYEQYF
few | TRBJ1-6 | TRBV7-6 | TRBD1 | TGTGCCAGCAGCTCCGACAGGGACAATTCACCCCTCCACTTT | CASSSDRDNSPLHF
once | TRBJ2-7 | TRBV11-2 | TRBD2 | TGTGCCAGCAGCTCCCTGCGTAGCGGGAGGTCTTACGAGCAGTACTTC | CASSSLRSGRSYEQYF
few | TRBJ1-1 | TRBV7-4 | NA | TGTACGTTTTTTGGTTACACTGAAGCTTTCTTT | CTFFGYTEAFF
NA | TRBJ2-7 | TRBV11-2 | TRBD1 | TGTGCCAGCAGCTTTGGGACAGGGGGCAACGAGCAGTACTTC | CASSFGTGGNEQYF
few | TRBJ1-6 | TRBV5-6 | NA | TGTGCCAGCAGTCGCCGGGACTACACATCACCCCTCCACTTT | CASSRRDYTSPLHF
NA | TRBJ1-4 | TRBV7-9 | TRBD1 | TGTGCCAGCAGCTCCACGCACTGGACCCGGGACAGGGATAATGAAAAACTGTTTTTT | CASSSTHWTRDRDNEKLFF
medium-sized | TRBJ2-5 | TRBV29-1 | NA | TGCAGCGTTGAAGACTCGGGCTACCAGGGCGTAGAGACCCAGTACTTC | CSVEDSGYQGVETQYF
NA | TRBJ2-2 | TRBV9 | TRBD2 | TGTGCCAGCCATCCGCTAGCGGGGGGGCCATCCGGGGAGCTGTTTTTT | CASHPLAGGPSGELFF
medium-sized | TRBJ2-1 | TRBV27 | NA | TGTGCCAGCAGCCAAACGGGGAGCTTGTTGTCCTACAATGAGCAGTTCTTC | CASSQTGSLLSYNEQFF
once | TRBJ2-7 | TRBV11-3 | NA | TGTGCCAGCGCCCTGGGGCCCACAGTGGACGAGCAGTACTTC | CASALGPTVDEQYF
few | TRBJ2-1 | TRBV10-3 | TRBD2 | TGTGCCATCAGGGTTAGCGGGATTTACAATGAGCAGTTCTTC | CAIRVSGIYNEQFF
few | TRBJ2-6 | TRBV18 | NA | TGTGCCAGCTCCCTCGGCACAAGGGGTTCTCGGGGGGCCAACGTCCTGACTTTC | CASSLGTRGSRGANVLTF
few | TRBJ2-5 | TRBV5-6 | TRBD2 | TGTGCCAGCAGCTTGGTTGGTAGCGGGATCCAAGAGACCCAGTACTTC | CASSLVGSGIQETQYF
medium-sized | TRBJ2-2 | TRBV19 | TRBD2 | TGTGCCAGTAGTCTAGCGGGAGTGAACGGGGAGCTGTTTTTT | CASSLAGVNGELFF
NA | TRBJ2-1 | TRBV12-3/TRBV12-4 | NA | TGTGCCAGCAGTTTAGTATTAAGCTCCTACAATGAGCAGTTCTTC | CASSLVLSSYNEQFF
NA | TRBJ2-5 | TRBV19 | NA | TGTGCCACTATGGACCGGGGGTACCGAGAGACCCAGTACTTC | CATMDRGYRETQYF
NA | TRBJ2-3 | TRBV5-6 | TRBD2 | TGTGCCAGCAGCTTAGTAGCGGGAGTGAAGGGCACAGATACGCAGTATTTT | CASSLVAGVKGTDTQYF
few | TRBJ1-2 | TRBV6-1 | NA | TGTGCCAGCAGTGAAGTAGACCGTTTTGTGGGCTACACCTTC | CASSEVDRFVGYTF
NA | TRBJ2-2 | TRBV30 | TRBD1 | TGTGCCTCCGATTTAACCCCGACAGGGGGATACACCGGGGAGCTGTTTTTT | CASDLTPTGGYTGELFF
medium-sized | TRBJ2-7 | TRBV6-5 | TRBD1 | TGTGCCAGCAGTTATGTTCAGTCGTGGGGACAGGGAACCTACGAGCAGTACTTC | CASSYVQSWGQGTYEQYF
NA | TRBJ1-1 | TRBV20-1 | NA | TGCAGTGCGAAAGATCAAGGGAAATCGGGTGACGGCACTGAAGCTTTCTTT | CSAKDQGKSGDGTEAFF
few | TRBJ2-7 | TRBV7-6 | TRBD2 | TGTGCCAGCAGCTTACGGGGGGGCACCCTCTACGAGCAGTACTTC | CASSLRGGTLYEQYF
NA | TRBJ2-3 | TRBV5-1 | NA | TGCGCCAGCAGCTTGTCGGGAGATACGCAGTATTTT | CASSLSGDTQYF
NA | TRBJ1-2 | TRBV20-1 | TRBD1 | TGCAGTGCTAGACCTCAGGGGGTTGATGGCTACACCTTC | CSARPQGVDGYTF
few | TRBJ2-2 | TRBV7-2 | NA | TGTGCCAGCAGCTCTAGCTGGTCCCTAAACACCGGGGAGCTGTTTTTT | CASSSSWSLNTGELFF
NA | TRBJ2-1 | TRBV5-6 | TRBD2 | TGTGCCAGCAGCCGGGGACTAGCGGGTGTCAATGAGCAGTTCTTC | CASSRGLAGVNEQFF
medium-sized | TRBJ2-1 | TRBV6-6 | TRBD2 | TGTGCCAGTTCACGCGGGGGAGATGGAGGGGATCGGGTCGTGGAGTTCTTC | CASSRGGDGGDRVVEFF
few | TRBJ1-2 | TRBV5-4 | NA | TGTGCCAGCAGCTTGAGTTCAGTATCGGTCTATGGCTACACCTTC | CASSLSSVSVYGYTF
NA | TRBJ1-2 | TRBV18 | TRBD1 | TGTGCCAGCTCTCATCGGGACAGGGCCAACTATGGCTACACCTTC | CASSHRDRANYGYTF
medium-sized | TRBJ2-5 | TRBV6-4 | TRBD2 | TGTGCCAGCAGTGACTCAGCGGGGGGGTTGGAGACCCAGTACTTC | CASSDSAGGLETQYF
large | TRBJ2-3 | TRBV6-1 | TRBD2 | TGTGCCAGCAGTGAAGCGTGGGAGGGGGATACGCAGTATTTT | CASSEAWEGDTQYF
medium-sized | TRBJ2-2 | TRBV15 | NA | TGTGCCACCAGCCAAGTGGCCGTTTTGACCGGGGAGCTGTTTTTT | CATSQVAVLTGELFF
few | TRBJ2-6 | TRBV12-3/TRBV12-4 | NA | TGTGCCAGCACCTTCGCTGGGGCCAACGTCCTGACTTTC | CASTFAGANVLTF
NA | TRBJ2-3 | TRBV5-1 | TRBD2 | TGCGCCAGCAGCTTCGGACTAGGCACAGATACGCAGTATTTT | CASSFGLGTDTQYF
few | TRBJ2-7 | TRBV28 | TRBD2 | TGTGCCAGCCGGACTAGCGGAAGACCCCCCTACGAGCAGTACTTC | CASRTSGRPPYEQYF
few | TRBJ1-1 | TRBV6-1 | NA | TGTGCCAGCAGTTCTGGTGCCGGGAACACTGAAGCTTTCTTT | CASSSGAGNTEAFF
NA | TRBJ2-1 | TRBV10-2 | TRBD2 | TGCGCCAGCAGTGCGGGGCTAGCGGTTTACAATGAGCAGTTCTTC | CASSAGLAVYNEQFF
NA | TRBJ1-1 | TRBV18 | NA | TGTGCCAGCTCACCAGGGGCGGACACTGAAGCTTTCTTT | CASSPGADTEAFF
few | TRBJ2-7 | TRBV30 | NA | TGTGCCTGGACTCCAACAGGGGTAGCGGGCGAGCAGTACTTC | CAWTPTGVAGEQYF
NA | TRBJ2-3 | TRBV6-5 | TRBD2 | TGTGCCAGCAGACTAGCGGGGGCCAACAAAAAGAATACGCAGTATTTT | CASRLAGANKKNTQYF
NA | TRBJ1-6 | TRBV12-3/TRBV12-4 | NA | TGTGCCAGCAGTTTAAGAGGCTCCCCCGCTTATTCACCCCTCCACTTT | CASSLRGSPAYSPLHF